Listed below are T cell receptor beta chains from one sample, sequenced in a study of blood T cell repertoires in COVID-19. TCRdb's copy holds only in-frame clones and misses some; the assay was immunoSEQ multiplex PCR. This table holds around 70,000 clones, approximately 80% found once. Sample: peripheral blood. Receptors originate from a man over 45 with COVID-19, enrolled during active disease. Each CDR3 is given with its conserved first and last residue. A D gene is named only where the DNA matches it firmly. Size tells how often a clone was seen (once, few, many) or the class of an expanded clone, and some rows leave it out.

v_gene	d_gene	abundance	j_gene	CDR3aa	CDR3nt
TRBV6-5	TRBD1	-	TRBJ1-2	CASSTAGGPIYGYTF	TGTGCCAGCAGTACGGCAGGGGGCCCCATCTATGGCTACACCTTC
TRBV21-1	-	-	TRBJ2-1	CASSKKWAEGHREQFF	TGTGCCAGCAGTAAAAAGTGGGCGGAGGGGCACCGAGAGCAGTTCTTC
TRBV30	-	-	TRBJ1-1	CARKDSSNTEAFF	TGTGCCCGGAAAGACAGTTCGAACACTGAAGCTTTCTTT
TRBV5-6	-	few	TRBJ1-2	CASSSGKRYGYTF	TGTGCCAGCAGCTCAGGGAAGAGGTATGGCTACACCTTC
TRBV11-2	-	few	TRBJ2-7	CASSLDPRTAYEQYF	TGTGCCAGCAGCTTAGATCCCCGGACAGCTTACGAGCAGTACTTC
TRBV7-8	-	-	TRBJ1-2	CASSPTKGDYGYTF	TGTGCCAGCAGCCCGACAAAAGGGGACTATGGCTACACCTTC
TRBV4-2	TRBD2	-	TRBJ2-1	CASSSLAGLEQFF	TGTGCCAGCAGCTCCTTAGCGGGACTTGAGCAGTTCTTC
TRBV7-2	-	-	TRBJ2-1	CASSLEAEAYNEQFF	TGTGCCAGCAGCTTAGAGGCTGAGGCCTACAATGAGCAGTTCTTC
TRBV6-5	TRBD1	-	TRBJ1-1	CASSRQGRNTEAFF	TGTGCCAGCAGTCGACAGGGACGGAACACTGAAGCTTTCTTT
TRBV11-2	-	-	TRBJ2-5	CASSPGRGIGETQYF	TGTGCCAGCAGCCCAGGCAGGGGAATAGGAGAGACCCAGTACTTC
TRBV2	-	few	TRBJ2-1	CASSLASHEQFF	TGTGCCAGCAGTCTAGCTAGTCATGAGCAGTTCTTC